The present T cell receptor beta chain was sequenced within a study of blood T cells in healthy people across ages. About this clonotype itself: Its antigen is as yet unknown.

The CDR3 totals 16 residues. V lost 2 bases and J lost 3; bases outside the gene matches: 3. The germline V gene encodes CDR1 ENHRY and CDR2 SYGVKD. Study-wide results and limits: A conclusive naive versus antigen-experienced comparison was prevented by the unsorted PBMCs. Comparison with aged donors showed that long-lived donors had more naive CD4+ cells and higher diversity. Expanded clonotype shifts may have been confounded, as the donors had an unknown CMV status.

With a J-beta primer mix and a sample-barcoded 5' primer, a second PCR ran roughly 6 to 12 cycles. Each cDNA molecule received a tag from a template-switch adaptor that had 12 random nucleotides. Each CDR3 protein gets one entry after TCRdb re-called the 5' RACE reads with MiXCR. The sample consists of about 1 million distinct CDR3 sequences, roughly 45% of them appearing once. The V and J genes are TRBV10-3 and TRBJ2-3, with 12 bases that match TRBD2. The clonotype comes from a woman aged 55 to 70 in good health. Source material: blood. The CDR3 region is CAISEPTSGRTDTQYF. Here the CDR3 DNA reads TGTGCCATCAGTGAGCCGACTAGCGGGAGAACAGATACGCAGTATTTT.